One sample yielded the 32 T cell receptor beta chains listed below, sequenced in a study of siplizumab effects on memory and regulatory T cells. The data were produced by immunoSEQ multiplex PCR, yet TCRdb's version contains in-frame clones alone and is incomplete. Of some 100,000 clones listed, 94% are singletons. The sequenced sample consisted of non-Treg CD4+ T cells sorted from blood. These receptors were collected from a human donor in good health.

The J gene is TRBJ2-1, the V gene TRBV4-1, with 8 nucleotides matching TRBD2. CDR1 MGHRA and CDR2 YSYEKL come from the germline V gene. Trimming took 4 bases from V and 0 from J; bases not matched to a gene: 5. The CDR3 loop spans 16 amino acids. The CDR3 region is CASSRATSGSYNEQFF. The CDR3 nucleotides are TGCGCCAGCAGCCGAGCCACTAGCGGCTCCTACAATGAGCAGTTCTTC.

This rearrangement joins TRBV6-5 to TRBJ1-1; D remains unclear. Germline loops: CDR1 MNHEY, CDR2 SVGAGI. The V and J ends lost 0 bases and 4 bases respectively, with 12 bases between them. The CDR3 sequence is 15 residues long. This CDR3 is CASSYSKQWSTEAFF. In DNA, the CDR3 is TGTGCCAGCAGTTACTCGAAGCAGTGGAGCACTGAAGCTTTCTTT.

V and J are TRBV14 and TRBJ1-2; D not resolved. The CDR3 loop spans 13 amino acids. V lost 1 base and J 8 bases, leaving 11 bases between the germline ends. Germline V gene data show CDR1 as SGHDN and CDR2 as FVKESK. CDR3 in amino acids: CASSQVPIGGYTF. The CDR3 nucleotides are TGTGCCAGCAGCCAAGTCCCTATCGGGGGCTACACCTTC.

This clone has only one observation. The chain links TRBV7-9 to TRBJ2-5; D remains ambiguous. The germline CDR1 and CDR2 sequences are SEHNR and FQNEAQ (reference sequence). The CDR3 sequence is 12 residues long. Trimming cost V 2 bases and J 2 bases, with 3 bases left between them. The CDR3 DNA sequence: TGTGCCAGCAGCTTAATTCAAGAGACCCAGTACTTC. Translated, it gives CASSLIQETQYF.

The chain links TRBV28 to TRBJ1-3, with a possible D match to TRBD1 (5 bases). Deletions cut 5 bases from V and 3 bases from J, with 17 bases between. The germline gives CDR1 MDHEN, CDR2 SYDVKM. The CDR3 is 16 residues long. CDR3 region: CASSPPGVVGGNTIYF. The CDR3 DNA reads TGTGCCAGCAGTCCCCCGGGGGTGGTAGGTGGAAACACCATATATTTT.

This chain links TRBV19 with TRBJ1-1, with D tentatively TRBD1 (5 bases). The V end lost 7 bases, the J end lost 3 bases, and 24 bases lay between the germline ends. The CDR3 length is 17 residues. Germline V gene data show CDR1 as LNHDA and CDR2 as SQIVND (reference sequence). The CDR3 sequence: CASNRGPGVFGDTEAFF. In DNA, the CDR3 is TGTGCCAGTAATCGGGGACCGGGCGTTTTTGGTGACACTGAAGCTTTCTTT. The whole variable domain, remainder taken from reference TRBV19 and TRBJ1-1, is DGGITQSPKYLFRKEGQNVTLSCEQNLNHDAMYWYRQDPGQGLRLIYYSQIVNDFQKGDIAEGYSVSREKKESFPLTVTSAQKNPTAFYLCASNRGPGVFGDTEAFFGQGTRLTVV.

The chain links TRBV18 to TRBJ2-1; 8 bases align to TRBD1. The CDR3 has 17 amino acids. After removal of 0 bases from V and 5 bases from J, the junction contained 9 bases not matched to a gene. Germline V gene data show CDR1 as KGHSH and CDR2 as LQKENI. CDR3 DNA sequence: TGTGCCAGCTCACCACCCAATTCGGGACAGGCGAACAATGAGCAGTTCTTC. Protein product: CASSPPNSGQANNEQFF.

V is TRBV15 and J is TRBJ1-2, with D perhaps TRBD1 (5 bases). V was shortened by 5 bases and J by 5 bases, with 24 bases between the two germline ends. The germline gives CDR1 LNHNV, CDR2 YYDKDF (reference sequence). This CDR3 contains 17 residues. The CDR3 loop reads CATSSRTLRQLGYGYTF. Written as DNA, the CDR3 is TGTGCCACCAGCTCCCGCACCCTCAGACAGCTAGGTTATGGCTACACCTTC.

The chain couples TRBV19 to TRBJ1-3, with 7 bases matching TRBD1. The CDR3 spans 16 residues. The junction had 9 bases not matched to a gene; V was cut back by 6 bases and J by 1 base. CDR1 is LNHDA, CDR2 SQIVND, per germline (reference sequence). The CDR3 loop reads CASRTGTETSGNTIYF. The CDR3 DNA reads TGTGCCAGTAGAACCGGGACAGAGACTTCTGGAAACACCATATATTTT.

The chain uses TRBV6-6 and TRBJ1-6; TRBD1 aligns across 9 bases. The trim removed 2 bases at V and 6 bases at J, leaving 5 bases unmatched. CDR3 length equals 16 residues. Germline V gives CDR1 MNHNY, CDR2 SVGAGI (reference sequence). The CDR3 here is CASSYAIQGANSPLHF. The CDR3, as DNA: TGTGCCAGCAGTTACGCCATACAGGGGGCTAATTCACCCCTCCACTTT.

The chain couples TRBV19 to TRBJ1-5; the D is unclear. The CDR3 length is 14 residues. Trimming cost V 5 bases and J 7 bases, with 15 bases left between them. The V gene's germline CDR1 is LNHDA and CDR2 SQIVND (reference sequence). The DNA of the CDR3 is TGTGCCAGTAGTCCGATCAGCTCACGACAGCCCCAGCATTTT. Translating gives CASSPISSRQPQHF.

The V gene is TRBV7-9, the J gene TRBJ2-7; 8 positions match TRBD2. CDR3 length equals 14 residues. V trimming: 0 bases; J trimming: 3 bases; junction bases outside the gene matches: 1. In germline, CDR1 is SEHNR, CDR2 FQNEAQ (reference sequence). The CDR3 region has the DNA TGTGCCAGCAGCTTAGCCGGGGGGGACTACGAGCAGTACTTC. Its protein is CASSLAGGDYEQYF.

The genes are TRBV6-5 and TRBJ1-1, with 11 bases lining up with TRBD1. Germline CDR1 is MNHEY and CDR2 is SVGAGI. The CDR3 totals 14 residues. The J segment lost 6 bases and the V segment lost 5 bases, leaving 5 bases of the junction unmatched. CDR3 region: CASSKGQGVPEAFF. The CDR3 DNA follows: TGTGCCAGCAGTAAGGGACAGGGGGTCCCTGAAGCTTTCTTT.

The chain combines TRBV2 with TRBJ1-2, with 11 bases matching TRBD1. CDR1 and CDR2 (germline): SNHLY, FYNNEI. The CDR3 totals 15 residues. The J segment lost 7 bases and the V segment lost 6 bases, leaving 10 bases of the junction unmatched. The CDR3 is CASRVNRDRGFGYTF. The CDR3 DNA sequence: TGTGCCAGCAGGGTCAACCGGGACAGGGGGTTTGGCTACACCTTC.

This chain connects TRBV5-3 to TRBJ2-7, with no clear D. TRBV5-3 is assigned to the ORF class and has an uncertain function. The V gene lost 0 bases and the J gene lost 6 bases, with 19 bases spanning the gap. The CDR3 sequence is 16 residues long. The DNA of the CDR3 is TGTGCCAGAAGCTTGGTGACTGTGGCTCAGAGTACCGAGCAGTACTTC. The encoded protein is CARSLVTVAQSTEQYF.

The chain employs TRBV19 and TRBJ2-7; D is possibly TRBD1 (6 bases). The CDR3 covers 15 residues. CDR1 and CDR2 from the germline V gene are LNHDA and SQIVND (reference sequence). The V gene lost 1 base and the J gene lost 0 bases, with 10 bases spanning the gap. The CDR3 DNA reads as TGTGCCAGTAGTATAGTTCACAGGGACTCCTACGAGCAGTACTTC. Residues: CASSIVHRDSYEQYF.

With regard to this clone: A read error may account for a junction end that differs from germline. The rearrangement links TRBV7-7 to TRBJ2-3; 13 positions match TRBD2. The CDR3 length is 16 residues. Germline assignment: CDR1 SSHAT and CDR2 FNYEAQ (reference sequence). DNA of the CDR3: TGTGCTAGCAGCCCACTAGCGGGAGGGACCACAGATACGCAGTATTTT. It specifies CASSPLAGGTTDTQYF.

This clone was recorded a few times. This chain uses TRBV19 with TRBJ1-5, with D maybe TRBD1 (5 bases). Germline V gene sequence: CDR1 LNHDA, CDR2 SQIVND (reference sequence). Trimming took 0 bases from V and 5 from J, leaving 11 bases between them. The CDR3 sequence is 15 residues long. The DNA for the CDR3 is TGTGCCAGTAGTATAGACAGGGTAAAGGATCAGCCCCAGCATTTT. Protein product: CASSIDRVKDQPQHF.

This clone has just a few counts. The gene calls are TRBV7-8 and TRBJ1-1; no firm D call. Trimming removed 5 bases at V and 6 bases at J, with 25 bases between. The CDR3 covers 17 residues. Per germline, CDR1 SGHVS and CDR2 FQNEAQ. The CDR3 region is CASSPRGGGSNLPEAFF. The CDR3 nucleotides are TGTGCCAGCAGCCCAAGAGGCGGAGGGAGTAATTTACCTGAAGCTTTCTTT.

DNA of the CDR3: TGCGCCAGCAGCTTGCCAAAACAAAGCCTCCTACGGGGGATCGGGGAGCTGTTTTTT. Translation: CASSLPKQSLLRGIGELFF. The chain recombines TRBV5-1 with TRBJ2-2; TRBD2 is a possible D gene (6 bases). Trimming left V 1 base short and J 7 bases short, with 26 bases between. The CDR3 consists of 19 residues. The germline V gene has CDR1 SGHRS and CDR2 YFSETQ.

The CDR3 DNA reads TGTGCCAGCAGCTTAACTAGCGGGAGGGCCGCAAATGAGCAGTTCTTC. Amino acids: CASSLTSGRAANEQFF. This chain connects TRBV11-3 to TRBJ2-1; 13 bases agree with TRBD2. The CDR3 extends over 16 amino acids. Trimming at V came to 2 bases and at J to 7 bases, leaving 5 bases not matched to a gene. Germline V gives CDR1 SGHNT, CDR2 YENEEA.

V usage is TRBV7-2 and J usage is TRBJ2-7, with 7 bases that match TRBD1. The CDR3 is 15 residues long. Trimming took 4 bases from V and 3 from J; bases not matched to a gene: 9. Germline CDR1 reads SGHTA; CDR2 reads FQGNSA. The CDR3 region has the DNA TGTGCCAGCAGCTCGTGGGGGACAGTTAACTACGAGCAGTACTTC. It translates to CASSSWGTVNYEQYF.

The chain uses TRBV20-1 and TRBJ1-1, with D possibly matching TRBD1 (6 bases). CDR3 length equals 11 residues. Looked up from germline, CDR1 is DFQATT and CDR2 is SNEGSKA (reference sequence). V was clipped by 6 bases and J by 5 bases, with 10 bases between them. The CDR3 reads CSATRGTEAFF. The CDR3 DNA is TGCAGTGCCACCAGGGGTACTGAAGCTTTCTTT.

The chain employs TRBV29-1 and TRBJ1-2; TRBD1 agrees at 9 bases. This CDR3 spans 12 amino acids. The germline V gene has CDR1 SQVTM and CDR2 ANQGSEA. V trimming: 7 bases; J trimming: 1 base; junction bases outside the gene matches: 1. The CDR3 reads CSGGQGNYGYTF. The CDR3 nucleotides read TGCAGCGGGGGACAGGGTAACTATGGCTACACCTTC.

V usage is TRBV28 and J usage is TRBJ2-5; 11 bases align to TRBD1. Trimming took 3 bases from V and 5 from J; bases not matched to a gene: 11. This CDR3 is 17 amino acids long. CDR1 is MDHEN, CDR2 SYDVKM, per germline. The CDR3 DNA reads as TGTGCCAGCAGTTTGTGGGACGGGACAGGGGGTGTCGAGACCCAGTACTTC. It yields the protein CASSLWDGTGGVETQYF. Together with reference TRBV28 and TRBJ2-5, the CDR3 gives the full variable domain: DVKVTQSSRYLVKRTGEKVFLECVQDMDHENMFWYRQDPGLGLRLIYFSYDVKMKEKGDIPEGYSVSREKKERFSLILESASTNQTSMYLCASSLWDGTGGVETQYFGPGTRLLVL.

The chain recombines TRBV7-8 with TRBJ1-5; no firm D call. This CDR3 has 16 amino acids. Germline V gives CDR1 SGHVS, CDR2 FQNEAQ. Trimming removed 1 base at V and 0 bases at J, with 10 bases between. DNA of the CDR3: TGTGCCAGCAGCTTAGGTAACGCTTATAGCAATCAGCCCCAGCATTTT. Encoded protein: CASSLGNAYSNQPQHF.

This sequence joins TRBV9 and TRBJ1-3; TRBD1 agrees at 7 bases. The CDR3 is 16 residues long. J gave up 1 base and V 0 bases, and 4 bases lay outside the gene matches. In germline, CDR1 is SGDLS, CDR2 YYNGEE. Here the CDR3 reads CASSVEIRGSGNTIYF. CDR3 nucleotide sequence: TGTGCCAGCAGCGTAGAGATCAGGGGGTCTGGAAACACCATATATTTT.

This chain joins TRBV6-5 and TRBJ1-1; D remains ambiguous. Looked up from germline, CDR1 is MNHEY and CDR2 is SVGAGI. CDR3 length: 15 amino acids. The V and J ends lost 1 base and 1 base respectively, with 10 bases between them. The CDR3: CASSYYARPNTEAFF. DNA for the CDR3: TGTGCCAGCAGTTACTACGCAAGGCCGAACACTGAAGCTTTCTTT.

This clone has only one observation. This chain connects TRBV4-1 to TRBJ2-3; TRBD2 aligns across 7 bases. The CDR3 has 15 residues. Germline CDR1 reads MGHRA; CDR2 reads YSYEKL. V trimming: 4 bases; J trimming: 0 bases; junction bases outside the gene matches: 4. The CDR3 nucleotides read TGCGCCAGCAGCCCGGGGGGACTAAGCACAGATACGCAGTATTTT. Its translation is CASSPGGLSTDTQYF.

In the case of this clone: Different DNA sequences within this sample yield the same CDR3. This chain uses TRBV11-2 with TRBJ1-1; D is unresolved. V lost 2 bases to trimming and J lost 0 bases, with 7 bases between them. This CDR3 spans 14 amino acids. The germline CDR1 and CDR2 sequences are SGHAT and FQNNGV. This CDR3 is CASSLSGLNTEAFF. The DNA of the CDR3 is TGTGCCAGCAGCTTATCAGGACTGAACACTGAAGCTTTCTTT.

This rearrangement joins TRBV10-3 to TRBJ2-5; tentatively, D is TRBD2 (6 bases). The CDR3 sequence is 15 residues long. The germline CDR1 and CDR2 sequences are ENHRY and SYGVKD. Trimming stripped 7 bases from V and 1 base from J, with 16 bases between. The chain's CDR3 is CAINAEGPIQETQYF. CDR3 bases: TGTGCCATCAACGCGGAGGGCCCAATCCAAGAGACCCAGTACTTC.

The genes are TRBV7-9 and TRBJ2-7; D call uncertain. This CDR3 spans 14 amino acids. V shed 2 bases and J shed 2 bases, with 10 bases lying between them. Germline-derived CDR1 and CDR2 are SEHNR and FQNEAQ (reference sequence). The CDR3 protein is CASSLSQGPYEQYF. The DNA of the CDR3 is TGTGCCAGCAGCTTATCTCAAGGGCCCTACGAGCAGTACTTC.